Listed below are T cell receptor beta chains from one sample, sequenced in a study of OX40 agonist ivuxolimab in advanced cancers. Data came from immunoSEQ multiplex PCR; TCRdb stores just in-frame clones and leaves some out. The sample records about 60,000 clones, about 90% being singletons. Material: CD4+ or CD8+ T cells sorted from blood, obtained in a trial of the OX40 agonist ivuxolimab. The receptors here all came from an adult with an advanced solid tumor such as melanoma, head and neck, liver or kidney cancer. Both conserved end residues are part of each CDR3. D genes are given only for firm matches.

.	TRBV5-1	TRBJ2-7	CASSLAPVSYEQYF	TGCGCCAGCAGCTTGGCACCGGTCAGCTACGAGCAGTACTTC
.	TRBV9	TRBJ2-3	CASTVGVGTDTQYF	TGTGCCAGCACCGTGGGGGTTGGCACAGATACGCAGTATTTT
.	TRBV6-5	TRBJ1-2	CASSYSRRGYGYTF	TGTGCCAGCAGTTACTCCAGGCGCGGCTATGGCTACACCTTC
.	TRBV11-3	TRBJ2-3	CASSPLSSTDTQYF	TGTGCCAGCAGCCCTCTGTCTAGCACAGATACGCAGTATTTT
.	TRBV28	TRBJ2-7	CASSLTATYEQYF	TGTGCCAGCAGTTTAACGGCGACCTACGAGCAGTACTTC
TRBD2	TRBV7-7	TRBJ2-1	CASSVGLAGDEQFF	TGTGCCAGCAGCGTGGGGCTAGCGGGAGATGAGCAGTTCTTC
.	TRBV7-3	TRBJ1-1	CASSTDGRNTEAFF	TGTGCCAGCAGCACCGACGGTAGGAACACTGAAGCTTTCTTT
.	TRBV10-1	TRBJ1-3	CASSENGQRSGNTIYF	TGCGCCAGCAGTGAAAACGGGCAGCGCTCTGGAAACACCATATATTTT
.	TRBV19	TRBJ1-5	CASSIASVRSNQPQHF	TGTGCCAGTTCCATTGCATCGGTAAGGAGCAATCAGCCCCAGCATTTT
.	TRBV30	TRBJ1-1	CAWSETGRAFF	TGTGCCTGGAGTGAAACAGGGCGGGCTTTCTTT
.	TRBV28	TRBJ1-1	CASSSATLQGYTEAFF	TGTGCCAGCAGTTCCGCTACTCTACAGGGTTACACTGAAGCTTTCTTT
.	TRBV6-6	TRBJ1-1	CASSYSQTNTEAFF	TGTGCCAGCAGTTACTCCCAGACGAACACTGAAGCTTTCTTT
TRBD1	TRBV28	TRBJ1-4	CASSLMPITGTGEIGREKLFF	TGTGCCAGCAGTTTAATGCCTATAACCGGGACAGGGGAGATTGGTCGTGAAAAACTGTTTTTT
.	TRBV25-1	TRBJ2-5	CASSPPVGETQYF	TGTGCCAGCAGTCCTCCCGTTGGGGAGACCCAGTACTTC
.	TRBV29-1	TRBJ2-7	CSVELAREQYF	TGCAGCGTTGAGCTGGCCCGCGAGCAGTACTTC
TRBD1	TRBV5-4	TRBJ2-5	CASSFSDPGQKKAQYF	TGTGCCAGCAGCTTCTCCGACCCGGGACAGAAGAAGGCCCAGTACTTC
TRBD1	TRBV4-1	TRBJ1-2	CASSQDRAGGNYGYTF	TGCGCCAGCAGCCAAGATCGGGCAGGGGGCAACTATGGCTACACCTTC
.	TRBV11-3	TRBJ2-7	CASSLDTNFEQYF	TGTGCCAGCAGCTTAGATACTAACTTCGAGCAGTACTTC
.	TRBV28	TRBJ2-3	CASSPGGGGTDTQYF	TGTGCCAGCAGCCCGGGTGGCGGGGGCACAGATACGCAGTATTTT
.	TRBV30	TRBJ1-4	CAWSEIRVSNEKLFF	TGTGCCTGGAGTGAAATCAGAGTCTCTAATGAAAAACTGTTTTTT
.	TRBV19	TRBJ1-2	CASSIRVSGYTF	TGTGCCAGTAGTATCCGGGTCTCCGGCTACACCTTC
.	TRBV6-4	TRBJ1-1	CASSENQGRHTEAFF	TGTGCCAGCAGTGAAAACCAGGGTCGTCACACTGAAGCTTTCTTT
.	TRBV2	TRBJ1-1	CASTRTSVNTEAFF	TGTGCCAGCACCCGGACAAGCGTGAACACTGAAGCTTTCTTT
TRBD1	TRBV7-9	TRBJ1-1	CASSPVGQGAVEAFF	TGTGCCAGCAGCCCTGTGGGACAGGGGGCGGTCGAAGCTTTCTTT
TRBD1	TRBV5-4	TRBJ1-2	CASSSFDRGQGYTF	TGTGCCAGCAGCTCATTCGACAGGGGGCAAGGCTACACCTTC
.	TRBV6-5	TRBJ1-2	CASTLDLNYGYTF	TGTGCCAGCACCTTGGACCTTAACTATGGCTACACCTTC
TRBD1	TRBV28	TRBJ1-2	CASSFQYSGTGLYGYTF	TGTGCCAGCAGTTTCCAATATTCTGGGACAGGCCTCTATGGCTACACCTTC
TRBD2	TRBV9	TRBJ2-7	CASSVSGGNYEQYF	TGTGCCAGCAGCGTAAGCGGGGGAAACTACGAGCAGTACTTC
.	TRBV7-9	TRBJ2-2	CASSLFGDGELFF	TGTGCCAGCAGCTTATTCGGTGACGGGGAGCTGTTTTTT
.	TRBV11-3	TRBJ2-5	CASSSQQGSVETQYF	TGTGCCAGCAGCTCACAACAGGGTTCGGTTGAGACCCAGTACTTC
.	TRBV19	TRBJ1-1	CASSLLPGQKNTEAFF	TGTGCCAGTAGTCTACTCCCGGGACAAAAGAACACTGAAGCTTTCTTT
.	TRBV28	TRBJ1-3	CASSSVFSTYSGNTIYF	TGTGCCAGCAGTTCCGTATTTTCGACTTACTCTGGAAACACCATATATTTT
TRBD1	TRBV28	TRBJ1-5	CASQPPGQGLGQPQHF	TGTGCCAGCCAACCCCCGGGACAGGGATTGGGTCAGCCCCAGCATTTT
TRBD2	TRBV27	TRBJ2-1	CASSSPSGASGSSYNEQFF	TGTGCCAGCAGTTCCCCTAGCGGCGCGAGCGGGAGCTCCTACAATGAGCAGTTCTTC
.	TRBV11-1	TRBJ2-2	CASGQLTGELFF	TGTGCCAGTGGACAGCTTACCGGGGAGCTGTTTTTT
TRBD1	TRBV11-2	TRBJ2-1	CASSSLKRTGGRNEQFF	TGTGCCAGCAGCTCGCTCAAAAGGACAGGGGGGAGGAATGAGCAGTTCTTC
.	TRBV11-3	TRBJ2-1	CASSSEGGKEQFF	TGTGCCAGCAGCTCCGAGGGCGGGAAAGAGCAGTTCTTC
.	TRBV28	TRBJ2-2	CASSSSRVTGELFF	TGTGCCAGCAGTTCAAGTCGGGTCACCGGGGAGCTGTTTTTT